This T cell receptor (beta chain) stems from a study of Graves' ophthalmopathy and Graves' hyperthyroidism. Trimming shortened V by 2 bases and J by 3 bases, and 17 bases separated the two germline ends. This CDR3 contains 17 residues. Whole-study findings and limits: The model's prediction of ophthalmopathy progression had just over 70% sensitivity and approximately 77% specificity.

The TCR beta CDR3 regions underwent amplification from RNA transcripts. RT-PCR was first run with HTBI primers, then multiplex PCR in a second round. TCRdb re-derived calls from the multiplex PCR reads in MiXCR, one entry per CDR3 protein. Altogether 600,000 to 700,000 distinct CDR3 sequences are present, just over 40% being singletons, with the ten largest covering over 2.5%. This clonotype was observed at least ten times. The antigen is undetermined. The material sequenced was peripheral blood. The receptor's source is an adult man with Graves' ophthalmopathy. This chain connects TRBV12-3 or TRBV12-4 to TRBJ1-5, with TRBD1 as a possible D gene (5 bases). CDR3 sequence: CASSLSWYGGTNQPQHF. CDR3 coding DNA: TGTGCCAGCAGTTTAAGTTGGTATGGGGGGACCAATCAGCCCCAGCATTTT.